These 14 T cell receptor beta chains share one sample of origin, sequenced in a study of CD8+ T cells in alopecia areata (dated by TCRdb to 2017 to 2018). The method was the immunoSEQ multiplex PCR assay. For TCR sequencing, RNA was extracted from every sample and reverse transcribed into cDNA to serve as template. In TCRdb, the immuneACCESS table is reduced to in-frame sequences with V and J assigned. These tables do not hold every clone; where another copy was compared, an unresolved V gene accounts for under half, and the others remain unexplained. The sample table contains around 120,000 clones; only one count was recorded for about 51% of them. The ten largest make up roughly 10% of the sample. Material for sequencing was NKG2D-low CD8+ T cells sorted from blood. The cell subset or site label of this sample denotes: sorted CD8+ NKG2D-low blood T cells. These receptors all stem from a human donor with alopecia areata.

The chain is built from TRBV4-1 and TRBJ2-7; the match to TRBD1 covers 8 bases. Germline lookup yields CDR1 MGHRA and CDR2 YSYEKL. Germline trimming cut 4 bases from V and 5 bases from J; bases unmatched to any gene: 7. This CDR3 has 14 residues. The CDR3 loop is CASSLHRGKNEQYF. In DNA form, the CDR3 reads TGCGCCAGCAGCCTACACAGGGGGAAGAACGAGCAGTACTTC.

The chain combines TRBV6-5 with TRBJ2-2, with 7 bases lining up with TRBD2. The V gene end was trimmed by 0 bases and the J gene end by 3 bases; junction bases not matched to a gene: 4. The germline gives CDR1 MNHEY, CDR2 SVGAGI. The CDR3 is made up of 16 amino acids. The DNA for the CDR3 is TGTGCCAGCAGTTACTCGAAGGCGGGAGACACCGGGGAGCTGTTTTTT. Translation: CASSYSKAGDTGELFF.

This rearrangement joins TRBV4-1 to TRBJ2-1; D may match TRBD1 or TRBD2 (5 bases each). The CDR3 extends over 16 amino acids. Between the trimmed V and J ends, which lost 5 bases and 5 bases, there was a span of 19 bases. CDR1 and CDR2 from the germline V gene are MGHRA and YSYEKL. The CDR3 here is CASSARVGIGHNEQFF. In nucleotides, the CDR3 is TGCGCCAGCAGCGCCAGGGTCGGGATCGGGCACAATGAGCAGTTCTTC.

The J gene is TRBJ2-1, the V gene TRBV4-1; 7 nucleotides align to TRBD2. The germline V gene encodes CDR1 MGHRA and CDR2 YSYEKL. Trimming removed 2 bases from V and 7 bases from J; junction bases left unmatched: 2. The CDR3 contains 13 residues. In nucleotides, the CDR3 is TGCGCCAGCAGCCAACGAGCGGGAAATGAGCAGTTCTTC. As protein: CASSQRAGNEQFF.

This clone was detected only a few times. This chain uses TRBV10-3 with TRBJ2-3, with D hard to call. Germline V gene lookup returns CDR1 ENHRY and CDR2 SYGVKD. This CDR3 region has 11 residues. V dropped 3 bases and J dropped 4 bases, with 2 bases sitting between them. The CDR3 DNA reads as TGTGCCATCAGTGACCCAGATACGCAGTATTTT. Translated, it gives CAISDPDTQYF.

The V call is TRBV29-1, the J call TRBJ2-2, with D unclear. This CDR3 has 13 amino acids. Trimming removed 5 bases from V and 0 bases from J, with 7 bases in between. The germline V gene has CDR1 SQVTM and CDR2 ANQGSEA. The CDR3: CSVSKANTGELFF. The CDR3 DNA follows: TGCAGCGTTTCCAAGGCGAACACCGGGGAGCTGTTTTTT.

The chain combines TRBV5-1 with TRBJ2-7; a weak D match, TRBD1 (6 bases). CDR1 is SGHRS and CDR2 is YFSETQ in the germline V gene. Trimming took off 2 bases at V and 3 bases at J, with 15 bases between the two ends. The CDR3 length is 15 residues. The CDR3, as DNA: TGCGCCAGCAGCTTCCGGGCCAAGGGGGTCTACGAGCAGTACTTC. This sequence encodes CASSFRAKGVYEQYF.

This chain links TRBV6-5 with TRBJ2-1, with D unresolved. V was trimmed by 2 bases and J by 5 bases, leaving 7 bases between them. This CDR3 is built from 13 residues. The germline gives CDR1 MNHEY, CDR2 SVGAGI. DNA of the CDR3: TGTGCCAGCAGTTACCGAGAAAACAATGAGCAGTTCTTC. As protein: CASSYRENNEQFF.

The rearrangement joins TRBV29-1 to TRBJ2-7, with 8 bases fitting TRBD1. Germline CDR1 is SQVTM and CDR2 is ANQGSEA. Trimming at V came to 5 bases and at J to 0 bases, leaving 3 bases not matched to a gene. This CDR3 is 13 amino acids long. The CDR3 spells CSVRTGTSYEQYF. In DNA, the CDR3 is TGCAGCGTTCGGACAGGGACCTCCTACGAGCAGTACTTC.

This clone appeared once. The chain employs TRBV4-1 and TRBJ2-5; 10 bases agree with TRBD1. The V segment lost 1 base and the J segment 4 bases; nucleotides outside the gene matches: 3. In germline, CDR1 is MGHRA, CDR2 YSYEKL. The CDR3 has 15 amino acids. DNA of the CDR3: TGCGCCAGCAGCCAAGTAGGGGACAGGGGAGAGACCCAGTACTTC. Translated, it gives CASSQVGDRGETQYF.

This sequence joins TRBV6-5 and TRBJ2-3; 10 positions match TRBD2. After removal of 2 bases from V and 2 bases from J, the junction contained 4 bases not matched to a gene. The CDR3 runs to 16 residues. Germline CDR1 MNHEY, CDR2 SVGAGI. Here the CDR3 reads CASSYALAGDTDTQYF. The CDR3 nucleotides are TGTGCCAGCAGTTACGCCCTAGCGGGAGACACAGATACGCAGTATTTT.

The V and J genes are TRBV9 and TRBJ2-1, with D perhaps matching TRBD1 or TRBD2 (6 bases each). Germline V gene lookup returns CDR1 SGDLS and CDR2 YYNGEE. Trimming took 1 base from V and 2 from J, leaving 10 bases between them. This CDR3 comprises 15 residues. The CDR3 loop reads CASSVQGGTYNEQFF. The CDR3 DNA is TGTGCCAGCAGCGTACAAGGGGGGACCTACAATGAGCAGTTCTTC.

This clone has just a few counts. The rearrangement joins TRBV23-1 to TRBJ2-7; the D gene could be TRBD1 or TRBD2 (5 bases each). TRBV23-1 is identified as an open reading frame with a role that is uncertain. Trimming stripped 2 bases from V and 4 bases from J, with 15 bases between. CDR3 size: 15 residues. The CDR3, as DNA: TGCGCCAGCAGTCAAATCCCGGGACCGACTTACGAGCAGTACTTC. Translated, it gives CASSQIPGPTYEQYF.

CDR3 protein: CASTRGGTEAFF. The CDR3 DNA reads TGTGCCAGCACCCGGGGCGGCACTGAAGCTTTCTTT. The chain combines TRBV2 with TRBJ1-1, with D possibly TRBD1 on 5 matching bases. This CDR3 region has 12 residues. Germline CDR1 reads SNHLY; CDR2 reads FYNNEI. Trimming left V 7 bases short and J 4 bases short, with 10 bases between.